This TCR beta chain was observed in a study of T cell changes during pregnancy in multiple sclerosis (dated by TCRdb to between 2019 and 2020). In the study overall: The study looked at changes in the T cell repertoire across pregnancy in women with multiple sclerosis.

A note on this clone: Its specific antigen is unknown. Per-nucleotide qualities are absent, and no much larger clonotype sits a single base away.

The library came from the immunoSEQ multiplex PCR assay. TCRdb provides this immuneACCESS table in a form limited to in-frame rearrangements. Some clones are lacking; in checked studies, under half of them reflect an unresolved V gene, and why the rest are absent is not known. Here the sample has 9,000 to 10,000 clones; over 80% occur a single time. The top ten hold around 17% of the sample. Reading from cysteine to phenylalanine, the CDR3 counts 13 amino acids. The read is trimmed to its CDR3 DNA, 39 bases read in frame from base 1. The germline V gene yields SGDLS for CDR1 and YYNGEE for CDR2. The V end loses 0 bases and the J end loses 7 bases, and a stretch of 10 bases separates them.

Here the sequenced sample was CD8+ T cells from peripheral blood mononuclear cells, taken in the third trimester of pregnancy. This TCR was sampled from a female donor in good health, enrolled as a control in a pregnancy study. The chain couples TRBV9 to TRBJ1-1; the D gene identity is not certain. The DNA sequence is as follows: TGTGCCAGCAGCGTAGGGTGGAGGGATGAAGCTTTCTTT. This translates into CASSVGWRDEAFF.